The TCR beta chain under discussion was sequenced for a study of blood T cell repertoires in COVID-19. Study background: Both acute and convalescent COVID-19 samples were obtained from the United States, Italy and Spain.

The trim removed 8 bases at V and 8 bases at J, leaving 19 bases unmatched. This CDR3 spans 18 amino acids. Germline CDR1 is MNHEY and CDR2 is SMNVEV (reference sequence). Per the authors' pipeline: Cell counts per sample came from amplifying reference gene primers. The protocol was immunoSEQ multiplex PCR, while the TCRdb copy is restricted to in-frame clones and leaves out a portion. From that table come the V and J calls and clone size; the DNA was used to work out D and trimming. The table includes fewer than 250,000 clones, 81% detected once. This chain uses TRBV27 with TRBJ2-1, with 12 bases identical to TRBD2. The TCR originated in a woman in her forties or fifties with acute COVID-19. The sequenced sample consisted of PBMCs or T cells enriched from blood (not recorded which). The CDR3 here is CASSYSPLTSGSSHEQFF. The CDR3 coding sequence is TGTGCCAGCTCCTACTCCCCCCTGACTAGCGGGAGTTCCCATGAGCAGTTCTTC.